The 11 T cell receptor beta chains given below trace back to one sample, sequenced in a study of control samples from healthy donors and cancer patients. Repertoires were generated with immunoSEQ multiplex PCR, while TCRdb's copy carries only in-frame clones and drops some. The sample has more than 25,000 clones, roughly 91% seen once. The sample was PBMCs. The source is a man in his fifties with lung cancer.

This chain connects TRBV29-1 to TRBJ1-1; 12 bases fit TRBD1. Germline V gene lookup returns CDR1 SQVTM and CDR2 ANQGSEA. V dropped 1 base and J dropped 5; count of bases not matched to a gene: 14. The CDR3 length is 18 residues. The CDR3 region has the DNA TGCAGCGTTGAAGGCCCGGGGGGACAGGGGGCCCTCCCAACTGAAGCTTTCTTT. Amino acids: CSVEGPGGQGALPTEAFF.

The chain joins TRBV15 to TRBJ1-2; 7 bases map to TRBD1. V was clipped by 6 bases and J by 6 bases; unmatched bases: 7. The CDR3 extends over 13 amino acids. Germline CDR1 reads LNHNV; CDR2 reads YYDKDF (reference sequence). The CDR3 spells CATRASGGNGYTF. The CDR3 DNA reads as TGTGCCACCAGAGCGTCAGGGGGTAATGGCTACACCTTC.

The chain is built from TRBV5-1 and TRBJ2-1; 8 bases agree with TRBD1. Germline loops: CDR1 SGHRS, CDR2 YFSETQ. Trimming cost V 0 bases and J 1 base; bases outside gene matches: 0. There are 15 residues in the CDR3. The CDR3 DNA reads TGCGCCAGCAGCTTGGGGGACAGGTCCTACAATGAGCAGTTCTTC. It codes for CASSLGDRSYNEQFF.

V gene TRBV5-1 combines with J gene TRBJ2-3, with TRBD2 matching over 7 bases. Per the germline V gene, CDR1 is SGHRS and CDR2 is YFSETQ. This CDR3 contains 15 residues. The V and J ends lost 0 bases and 1 base, in that order; junction bases with no gene match: 2. This CDR3 reads CASSLGAGRTDTQYF. The CDR3 region has the DNA TGCGCCAGCAGCTTGGGAGCGGGGCGCACAGATACGCAGTATTTT.

This clone appeared a few times. The V gene is TRBV2, the J gene TRBJ1-6; no firm D call. The CDR3 runs to 15 residues. V dropped 7 bases and J dropped 3 bases, with 13 bases sitting between them. Germline values: CDR1 SNHLY, CDR2 FYNNEI. DNA of the CDR3: TGTGCCAGCAAAGGAGCGCGGGGCTATAATTCACCCCTCCACTTT. Residues: CASKGARGYNSPLHF.

J is TRBJ1-4 and V is TRBV6-5; D remains unclear. Looked up from germline, CDR1 is MNHEY and CDR2 is SVGAGI. V lost 2 bases and J lost 3, with 7 bases in between. The length of the CDR3 is 14 residues. The CDR3 loop reads CASSYGEANEKLFF. The CDR3 DNA reads as TGTGCCAGCAGTTACGGGGAGGCTAATGAAAAACTGTTTTTT.

This chain joins TRBV14 and TRBJ1-2; D is undetermined. V gave up 4 bases and J gave up 3 bases, with 9 bases separating them. The CDR3 length is 13 residues. CDR1 is SGHDN, CDR2 FVKESK, per germline. For the CDR3, the DNA is TGTGCCAGCAGCCCGGGCTCCGACTATGGCTACACCTTC. Translated: CASSPGSDYGYTF. The variable domain in full, with the rest retrieved from reference TRBV14 and TRBJ1-2, is EAGVTQFPSHSVIEKGQTVTLRCDPISGHDNLYWYRRVMGKEIKFLLHFVKESKQDESGMPNNRFLAERTGGTYSTLKVQPAELEDSGVYFCASSPGSDYGYTFGSGTRLTVV.

This chain joins TRBV3-1 (or the pseudogene TRBV3-2) and TRBJ1-2; weak D call: TRBD1 (5 bases). The germline V gene encodes CDR1 LGHDT and CDR2 YNNKEL (reference sequence). V lost 0 bases, J lost 7 bases, and 12 bases lay in between. The CDR3 extends over 14 amino acids. CDR3 residues: CASSQDPSGTGYTF. DNA for the CDR3: TGTGCCAGCAGCCAAGATCCCTCAGGGACTGGCTACACCTTC.

The J gene is TRBJ2-7, the V gene TRBV28; 8 bases agree with TRBD1. Germline V CDR1 and CDR2: MDHEN, SYDVKM. The trim removed 8 bases at V and 4 bases at J, leaving 13 bases unmatched. The CDR3 totals 15 residues. The CDR3 DNA is TGTGCCAGCCGCCCCGGGACAGGAGCCCCTTACGAGCAGTACTTC. The encoded protein is CASRPGTGAPYEQYF.

The chain employs TRBV7-9 and TRBJ2-3; TRBD2 is a possible D gene (6 bases). Trimming cost V 1 base and J 5 bases, with 10 bases left between them. There are 14 residues in the CDR3. Germline-derived CDR1 and CDR2 are SEHNR and FQNEAQ (reference sequence). The CDR3 loop reads CASSLGREEDTQYF. CDR3 nucleotides: TGTGCCAGCAGCTTAGGAAGGGAGGAAGATACGCAGTATTTT.

V gene TRBV28 combines with J gene TRBJ1-1, with D uncertain. V shed 3 bases and J shed 2 bases, with 7 bases lying between them. CDR1 and CDR2 from the germline V gene are MDHEN and SYDVKM. The CDR3 length is 13 residues. The CDR3 bases are TGTGCCAGCAGTTTTGTACTTAACACTGAAGCTTTCTTT. Protein product: CASSFVLNTEAFF.